Shown below are 30 T cell receptor beta chains from a single sample sequenced in a study of molecular identifiers for immune sequencing clone quantification. One entry per CDR3 protein, called by TCRdb with MiXCR from the PCR reads. This sample carries about 640,000 distinct CDR3 sequences, roughly 21% of them seen once, and the ten largest clones take under 0.95%. Specimen: naive CD8+ T cells from blood, with Jurkat cell RNA spiked in. Subset indicated: FACS-sorted CD8+CD4-CCR7+CD45RA+ naive T cells. These receptors came from a human donor in good health. Some libraries in this study had Jurkat cell RNA spiked in.

To note about this clonotype: One base away lies a much larger clone, so this may be a sequencing read error. This rearrangement joins TRBV4-1 to TRBJ2-7; the D gene is possibly TRBD1 (5 bases). V lost 0 bases, J lost 2 bases, and 11 bases lay in between. Germline V CDR1 and CDR2: MGHRA, YSYEKL. The CDR3 contains 15 residues. The CDR3 coding sequence is TGCGCCAGCAGCCAAGAGGTTGGCAGGGCCTACGAGCAGTACTTC. This sequence encodes CASSQEVGRAYEQYF.

With respect to this clonotype: A clone one base away is much larger, so this may be a read error. V and J are TRBV7-9 and TRBJ2-7; D call uncertain. CDR1 and CDR2 (germline): SEHNR, FQNEAQ (reference sequence). V was trimmed by 1 base and J by 0 bases, leaving 7 bases between them. There are 14 residues in the CDR3. The CDR3 is CASSLESLSYEQYF. DNA of the CDR3: TGTGCCAGCAGCTTAGAGTCACTCTCCTACGAGCAGTACTTC.

The table lists this clonotype with many counts. The chain has TRBV4-1 and TRBJ1-1; D gene ambiguous. With 1 base removed from V and 5 bases from J, the gap between germline ends came to 17 bases. The CDR3 is made up of 16 amino acids. Germline V gives CDR1 MGHRA, CDR2 YSYEKL. The CDR3 DNA reads TGCGCCAGCAGCCAAGTCGACGGCGGGGTTGGGACTGAAGCTTTCTTT. Translated: CASSQVDGGVGTEAFF.

This clonotype was counted at least ten times. The chain is built from TRBV19 and TRBJ1-3; 7 nucleotides align to TRBD1. The V segment lost 5 bases and the J segment 4 bases; nucleotides outside the gene matches: 5. CDR3 length: 14 residues. The V gene's germline CDR1 is LNHDA and CDR2 SQIVND (reference sequence). In DNA, the CDR3 is TGTGCCAGTAGTGACGGGACAGCCGGAAACACCATATATTTT. As protein: CASSDGTAGNTIYF.

This clonotype was found many times. J is TRBJ1-1 and V is TRBV12-3 or TRBV12-4; D is possibly TRBD1 (5 bases). This CDR3 contains 15 residues. V was pared by 2 bases and J by 4 bases, with 14 bases between. In DNA form, the CDR3 reads TGTGCCAGCAGTTTATTGGGGGGATCGGGCACTGAAGCTTTCTTT. This codes for CASSLLGGSGTEAFF.

The V gene is TRBV12-3 or TRBV12-4, the J gene TRBJ2-1; TRBD1 aligns across 8 bases. Losses at the gene ends were 6 bases for V and 7 bases for J; bases not matched to a gene: 8. This CDR3 is built from 14 residues. For the CDR3, the DNA is TGTGCCAGCAGCACCGGGCAGGGGGCTAATGAGCAGTTCTTC. It yields the protein CASSTGQGANEQFF.

In its sample, this clonotype was seen a few times. This chain uses TRBV3-1 with TRBJ2-1; D is unresolved. The length of the CDR3 is 17 residues. In germline, CDR1 is LGHDT, CDR2 YNNKEL (reference sequence). Trimming removed 2 bases at V and 5 bases at J, with 19 bases between. CDR3 in DNA: TGTGCCAGCAGCCAAAGGTTCCGGACCTCTAAGGACAATGAGCAGTTCTTC. Translated: CASSQRFRTSKDNEQFF.

In this sample, this clonotype turned up a few times. The chain links TRBV27 to TRBJ2-1, with TRBD2 matching over 13 bases. This CDR3 comprises 16 residues. J was trimmed by 4 bases and V by 2 bases; bases with no gene match: 2. Germline assignment: CDR1 MNHEY and CDR2 SMNVEV (reference sequence). The CDR3 sequence: CASSLTSGGGYNEQFF. The CDR3 DNA follows: TGTGCCAGCAGTTTAACTAGCGGGGGGGGGTACAATGAGCAGTTCTTC.

The V and J genes are TRBV7-2 and TRBJ1-1, with D possibly TRBD1 on 5 matching bases. The CDR3 has 18 amino acids. Trimming stripped 1 base from V and 1 base from J, with 19 bases between. Germline V CDR1 and CDR2: SGHTA, FQGNSA. The CDR3 loop reads CASSLGWGRDSENTEAFF. The CDR3 DNA reads TGTGCCAGCAGCTTAGGGTGGGGTCGCGACAGCGAGAACACTGAAGCTTTCTTT. Drawing the rest from reference TRBV7-2 and TRBJ1-1, the complete variable domain is GAGVSQSPSNKVTEKGKDVELRCDPISGHTALYWYRQSLGQGLEFLIYFQGNSAPDKSGLPSDRFSAERTGGSVSTLTIQRTQQEDSAVYLCASSLGWGRDSENTEAFFGQGTRLTVV.

Turning to this clonotype: A much larger clone sits a single nucleotide away, making a read error possible. The conserved final phenylalanine or tryptophan is absent from the CDR3, which likely points to a read error. This sequence joins TRBV7-8 and TRBJ2-1, with D hard to call. CDR1 is SGHVS and CDR2 is FQNEAQ in the germline V gene. CDR3 length equals 15 residues. The CDR3 reads CASSLTSRSSNEQFS. The CDR3, as DNA: TGTGCCAGCAGCTTAACGAGCAGGTCCTCCAATGAGCAGTTCTCC.

In regard to this clonotype: A much larger clonotype is one base distant, so this may be a read error. The CDR3 sequence: CASGLSGMGTEAFF. For the CDR3, the DNA is TGTGCCAGCGGCTTGTCAGGGATGGGGACTGAAGCTTTCTTT. The chain carries TRBV5-6 and TRBJ1-1; TRBD1 is a possible D gene (5 bases). This CDR3 contains 14 residues. The V gene's germline CDR1 is SGHDT and CDR2 YYEEEE.

This clonotype was recorded at least ten times. V is TRBV12-3 or TRBV12-4 and J is TRBJ1-4; no firm D call. Trimming left V 0 bases short and J 8 bases short, with 7 bases between. The CDR3 is made up of 13 amino acids. Written as DNA, the CDR3 is TGTGCCAGCAGTTTAGCCGGGATGGAAAAACTGTTTTTT. It encodes CASSLAGMEKLFF.

This clonotype was counted at least ten times. The V call is TRBV7-6, the J call TRBJ1-1; D is unresolved. This CDR3 is 13 amino acids long. Trimming stripped 5 bases from V and 7 bases from J, with 14 bases between. CDR1 is SGHVS and CDR2 is FNYEAQ in the germline V gene. CDR3 nucleotide sequence: TGTGCCAGCAGCCACAATCCGAGGAGTGAAGCTTTCTTT. Translating gives CASSHNPRSEAFF.

This clonotype was recorded a few times. The J gene is TRBJ1-4, the V gene TRBV11-2; possibly TRBD1 for D (6 bases). The CDR3 has 15 amino acids. The ends were cut back, 1 base at V and 5 bases at J, with 11 bases in the middle. Germline CDR1 is SGHAT and CDR2 is FQNNGV. The CDR3 spells CASSLGTGTNEKLFF. CDR3 in DNA: TGTGCCAGCAGCTTAGGGACCGGGACAAATGAAAAACTGTTTTTT.

A few counts support this clonotype. Just one base apart from a much larger clone, this may be a read error. The chain recombines TRBV10-3 with TRBJ2-3; TRBD1 matches 8 bases. The CDR3 runs 13 residues. Germline CDR1 is ENHRY and CDR2 is SYGVKD. Here the CDR3 reads CAFRGLGTDTQYF. In DNA, the CDR3 is TGTGCCTTCAGGGGGCTTGGCACAGATACGCAGTATTTT.

The chain recombines TRBV6-5 with TRBJ2-1; tentatively, D is TRBD1 or TRBD2 (5 bases each). This CDR3 comprises 12 residues. The V end lost 2 bases, the J end lost 10 bases, and 9 bases lay between the germline ends. The germline CDR1 and CDR2 sequences are MNHEY and SVGAGI. CDR3 bases: TGTGCCAGCAGTTACGGGGGTCTCGAGCAGTTCTTC. As protein: CASSYGGLEQFF.

Remarks on this clonotype: A much larger clonotype is one base distant, so this may be a read error. The chain combines TRBV4-1 with TRBJ2-7; TRBD1 aligns across 9 bases. Germline trimming cut 4 bases from V and 2 bases from J; bases unmatched to any gene: 6. The CDR3 extends over 15 amino acids. Germline V gene data show CDR1 as MGHRA and CDR2 as YSYEKL. The DNA of the CDR3 is TGCGCCAGCAGCCTCATAACAGGGGGCCCCTACGAGCAGTACTTC. It specifies CASSLITGGPYEQYF.

In its sample, this clonotype was seen many times. The chain uses TRBV20-1 and TRBJ2-7; TRBD1 aligns across 7 bases. The ends lost 5 bases at V and 0 bases at J; junction bases unmatched: 4. Germline V gene lookup returns CDR1 DFQATT and CDR2 SNEGSKA (reference sequence). This CDR3 has 13 residues. CDR3 sequence (DNA): TGCAGTGCTCGCCCAGGGGGCTCCTACGAGCAGTACTTC. It specifies CSARPGGSYEQYF.

This clonotype came up many times. The chain links TRBV28 to TRBJ2-3; D is perhaps TRBD1 (6 bases). Trimming removed 2 bases from V and 0 bases from J, with 9 bases in between. CDR1 MDHEN and CDR2 SYDVKM come from the germline V gene. The CDR3 runs to 15 residues. The CDR3 reads CASSLTDSSTDTQYF. The CDR3 coding sequence is TGTGCCAGCAGTTTAACGGACAGCAGCACAGATACGCAGTATTTT. The whole variable domain, filled in from reference TRBV28 and TRBJ2-3, reads DVKVTQSSRYLVKRTGEKVFLECVQDMDHENMFWYRQDPGLGLRLIYFSYDVKMKEKGDIPEGYSVSREKKERFSLILESASTNQTSMYLCASSLTDSSTDTQYFGPGTRLTVL.

V is TRBV30 and J is TRBJ2-3, with TRBD2 matching 10 bases. CDR1 and CDR2 from the germline V gene are GTSNPN and SVGIG (reference sequence). The CDR3 is made up of 16 amino acids. CDR3 sequence (DNA): TGTGCACCCCGGCGAGCGGGGGGGCCTCGCACAGATACGCAGTATTTT. Protein product: CAPRRAGGPRTDTQYF.

Notes on this clonotype: This may be a read error: a much more frequent sequence differs by one nucleotide. The chain couples TRBV27 to TRBJ2-2, with a possible D match to TRBD2 (6 bases). Germline V gives CDR1 MNHEY, CDR2 SMNVEV (reference sequence). The CDR3 totals 16 residues. The DNA of the CDR3 is TGTGCCAGCAGTTTAATGACGAGTCAGGGACCCGGGGGGCTGTTTTTT. Its protein is CASSLMTSQGPGGLFF.

The rearrangement uses TRBV12-3 or TRBV12-4 and TRBJ2-2; D possibly uses TRBD1 or TRBD2 (5 bases each). The CDR3 totals 17 residues. With 6 bases removed from V and 2 bases from J, the gap between germline ends came to 19 bases. In DNA, the CDR3 is TGTGCCAGCAGGGGGGTGTTGAGGGCGACCAACACCGGGGAGCTGTTTTTT. This encodes CASRGVLRATNTGELFF.

Comments on this clonotype: One end of the junction does not line up with germline, which may come from a read error. The chain combines TRBV5-5 with TRBJ2-3; either TRBD1 or TRBD2 may fit D (5 bases each). The CDR3 totals 17 residues. CDR1 SGHKS and CDR2 YYEKEE come from the germline V gene (reference sequence). CDR3 loop: CASSLGRGTSSTDTRYF. CDR3 DNA: TGTGCCAGCAGCTTGGGAAGGGGAACTTCTAGCACAGATACGCGGTATTTT.

This clonotype was found many times. The chain joins TRBV20-1 to TRBJ2-7; 12 nucleotides line up with TRBD2. Per germline, CDR1 DFQATT and CDR2 SNEGSKA (reference sequence). This CDR3 contains 18 residues. V lost 6 bases and J lost 0; bases outside the gene matches: 15. This CDR3 is CSAGQGLAGGLSSYEQYF. The CDR3 DNA follows: TGCAGTGCCGGACAGGGTCTAGCGGGGGGGCTTAGCTCCTACGAGCAGTACTTC.

This clonotype occurred many times. The rearrangement links TRBV27 to TRBJ2-1, with D possibly matching TRBD1 (6 bases). Germline CDR1 MNHEY, CDR2 SMNVEV (reference sequence). V was clipped by 5 bases and J by 3 bases, with 17 bases between them. The CDR3 is 16 amino acids. The CDR3 DNA reads TGTGCCAGCAGTCATGTACGGTCCAGGGGCTACAATGAGCAGTTCTTC. It translates to CASSHVRSRGYNEQFF.

The sample holds a few counts of this clonotype. The gene calls are TRBV4-1 and TRBJ1-2; D possibly corresponds to TRBD1 (6 bases). The CDR3 totals 15 residues. Trimming left V 3 bases short and J 4 bases short, with 15 bases between. Germline V gene sequence: CDR1 MGHRA, CDR2 YSYEKL. The CDR3 nucleotides read TGCGCCAGCAGCCACCCCACAGGGTTAAGCTATGGCTACACCTTC. Protein product: CASSHPTGLSYGYTF.

This clonotype was counted ten times or more. The V and J genes are TRBV7-9 and TRBJ2-1; 8 bases agree with TRBD1. This CDR3 has 14 amino acids. CDR1 and CDR2 (germline): SEHNR, FQNEAQ (reference sequence). V shed 1 base, J shed 8 bases, and the junction held 4 bases outside the gene matches. In DNA form, the CDR3 reads TGTGCCAGCAGCTTAGTCCCAGGGGGCGATGAGCAGTTCTTC. Protein product: CASSLVPGGDEQFF.

This clonotype was counted ten times or more. This rearrangement joins TRBV5-1 to TRBJ2-3; 7 bases match TRBD2. With 4 bases clipped from V and 3 bases from J, the junction kept 8 bases outside the gene matches. CDR3 length: 15 residues. CDR1 and CDR2 (germline): SGHRS, YFSETQ. The CDR3 spells CASSTTSFATDTQYF. The CDR3 nucleotides are TGCGCCAGCAGCACGACTAGCTTTGCGACAGATACGCAGTATTTT.

On this clonotype itself: Given a much more abundant clone one base away, this may be a read error. The conserved phenylalanine or tryptophan normally closing the CDR3 is absent here, so this likely arose from a read error. The chain combines TRBV6-2 or TRBV6-3 with TRBJ2-3, with 8 bases identical to TRBD2. Per germline, CDR1 MNHEY and CDR2 SVGEGT. The CDR3 has 15 residues. With V trimmed by 3 bases and J by 3 bases, 5 bases remained unmatched. CDR3 sequence (DNA): TGTGCCAGCAGTTATAGCGGGATCGGGACAGATACGCAGTATTCT. It translates to CASSYSGIGTDTQYS.

This clonotype was detected ten times or more. The chain links TRBV21-1 to TRBJ1-5; the table names TRBD1, a call not compared with the DNA. TRBV21-1 is given as a pseudogene. This CDR3 is 16 amino acids long. CDR3 coding DNA: TGTGCCATCCTGCGCTTCAGGGACAGTCAGAGTCAGCCCCAGCATTTT. Translating gives CAILRFRDSQSQPQHF.